This note documents a single TCR beta chain sequence. Its cognate antigen is unknown. This specimen belongs to a study of cytomegalovirus exposure and HLA in healthy donors. Study results and caveats: According to reports, the classifier identified cytomegalovirus status with high specificity and sensitivity. TCR beta chains numbering approximately 150 were designated cytomegalovirus-associated. CMV antigen specificity of three CMV-associated chains was confirmed in vitro.

The donors formed part of the roughly 120-subject validation cohort, distinct from the roughly 600-subject first cohort. Method: immunoSEQ multiplex PCR; TCRdb's copy keeps in-frame clones and lacks some. Of 250,000 to 400,000 clones in the sample, approximately 90% were seen once. The CDR3 has 15 residues. V lost 3 bases and J 0 bases, leaving 11 bases between the germline ends. Per germline, CDR1 MNHEY and CDR2 SMNVEV (reference sequence). The chain is built from TRBV27 and TRBJ1-1, with D perhaps matching TRBD1 (5 bases). The receptor's source is a young woman in good health and CMV-seropositive. Material for sequencing was PBMCs. The CDR3 nucleotides read TGTGCCAGCAGTTTTACCGGGGCCATGAACACTGAAGCTTTCTTT. Protein: CASSFTGAMNTEAFF.